This T cell receptor (beta chain) was sequenced for a study of blood T cell repertoires in COVID-19. In the study overall: Sites across the United States, Italy and Spain contributed samples from acute and convalescent COVID-19. T cells, B-cell-depleted T cells, or PBMCs provided the cDNA or gDNA that served as material.

The germline V gene has CDR1 SGHKS and CDR2 YYEKEE (reference sequence). Trimming cost V 0 bases and J 7 bases; bases outside gene matches: 13. The CDR3 sequence is 17 residues long. This clone appeared a few times. Data came from immunoSEQ multiplex PCR; TCRdb stores just in-frame clones and leaves some out. The sample records approximately 79,000 clones, less than 90% being singletons. The TCR sequence derives from a middle-aged man with COVID-19, enrolled during active disease. The chain has TRBV5-5 and TRBJ2-1, with 7 bases lining up with TRBD1. Sequencing was done on a sample of peripheral blood. The CDR3, as DNA: TGTGCCAGCAGCTTGGAACCAGGGACAGCGGTACTGAATGAGCAGTTCTTC. It codes for CASSLEPGTAVLNEQFF.